These 8 T cell receptor beta chains were all obtained from the same sample, sequenced in a study of early T cells in non-severe SARS-CoV-2 infection. TCRdb processed the 5' RACE reads anew with MiXCR; each CDR3 protein has one entry. The sample includes 75,000 to 100,000 distinct CDR3 sequences, roughly 14% of them seen just once. Specimen: whole blood. These receptors all stem from an adult who was a healthcare worker with PCR-confirmed SARS-CoV-2 infection or an uninfected control (not recorded which).

This chain joins TRBV13 and TRBJ1-5; 9 bases are a match to TRBD1. Germline V lookup: CDR1 PRHDT, CDR2 FYEKMQ (reference sequence). V gave up 4 bases and J gave up 2 bases; unmatched junction bases: 6. The CDR3 has 16 residues. The CDR3 here is CASSYHRGPGNQPQHF. CDR3 nucleotide sequence: TGTGCCAGCAGCTACCACAGGGGGCCGGGCAATCAGCCCCAGCATTTT.

This clonotype came up a few times. The chain links TRBV29-1 to TRBJ2-3; possible D gene TRBD2, 5 bases. Germline values: CDR1 SQVTM, CDR2 ANQGSEA. V dropped 7 bases and J dropped 0 bases, with 14 bases sitting between them. The CDR3 spans 14 residues. CDR3 sequence: CSGTREASTDTQYF. In nucleotides, the CDR3 is TGCAGCGGGACCCGGGAAGCGAGCACAGATACGCAGTATTTT.

The genes are TRBV29-1 and TRBJ2-1; 8 bases agree with TRBD2. J was trimmed by 6 bases and V by 8 bases; bases with no gene match: 9. This CDR3 region has 13 residues. The germline V gene has CDR1 SQVTM and CDR2 ANQGSEA. Written as DNA, the CDR3 is TGCAGCTCCTCGACCGGGAGGGTCAATGAGCAGTTCTTC. This sequence encodes CSSSTGRVNEQFF.

This clonotype was seen only a few times. The chain recombines TRBV2 with TRBJ2-1; TRBD2 is a possible D gene (5 bases). V lost 11 bases and J 8 bases, leaving 13 bases between the germline ends. The CDR3 runs 11 residues. Germline V gives CDR1 SNHLY, CDR2 FYNNEI. CDR3 residues: CAATRVDEQFF. Here the CDR3 DNA reads TGTGCCGCAACGAGGGTCGATGAGCAGTTCTTC.

This clonotype has at least ten counts. J is TRBJ2-7 and V is TRBV3-1; D unclear. Per germline, CDR1 LGHDT and CDR2 YNNKEL (reference sequence). CDR3 size: 14 residues. V shed 1 base and J shed 1 base, with 8 bases lying between them. The CDR3 bases are TGTGCCAGCAGCCAAGCCTACGCGTCCTACGAGCAGTACTTC. Translated: CASSQAYASYEQYF.

This clonotype showed up many times. The rearrangement joins TRBV7-9 to TRBJ2-3; D perhaps matches TRBD2 (5 bases). The CDR3 sequence is 13 residues long. From germline, CDR1 is SEHNR and CDR2 FQNEAQ (reference sequence). Trimming removed 5 bases from V and 7 bases from J, with 13 bases in between. CDR3 coding DNA: TGTGCCAGCAGCCGAGGGCCGGCAAATACGCAGTATTTT. It specifies CASSRGPANTQYF.

The V call is TRBV5-4, the J call TRBJ2-2, with 11 bases matching TRBD1. Germline loops: CDR1 SGHNT, CDR2 YYREEE (reference sequence). With 5 bases clipped from V and 3 bases from J, the junction kept 3 bases outside the gene matches. The CDR3 is 15 residues long. In nucleotides, the CDR3 is TGTGCCAGCAGTCCGGACAGGGGGCACACCGGGGAGCTGTTTTTT. It encodes CASSPDRGHTGELFF. The full variable domain, its missing parts supplied by reference TRBV5-4 and TRBJ2-2, is ETGVTQSPTHLIKTRGQQVTLRCSSQSGHNTVSWYQQALGQGPQFIFQYYREEENGRGNFPPRFSGLQFPNYSSELNVNALELDDSALYLCASSPDRGHTGELFFGEGSRLTVL.

The CDR3 sequence: CASSSRQGLYGYTF. The CDR3 DNA reads as TGTGCCAGCAGCTCCCGACAGGGCCTCTATGGCTACACCTTC. The chain links TRBV27 to TRBJ1-2; 7 bases are shared with TRBD1. The CDR3 is 14 amino acids. With 6 bases clipped from V and 4 bases from J, the junction kept 8 bases outside the gene matches. The germline V gene has CDR1 MNHEY and CDR2 SMNVEV (reference sequence).